The 20 T cell receptor beta chains listed next were all sequenced from one sample in a study of blood T cell repertoires in COVID-19. Sequencing used immunoSEQ multiplex PCR; TCRdb keeps in-frame clones, though not all of them. The table lists 380,000 or so clones, about four fifths of them singletons. The sequenced sample consisted of peripheral blood. The receptor source for this set is a human donor with acute or convalescent COVID-19. The donor label of this sample is uncertain.

The J gene is TRBJ1-1, the V gene TRBV7-6, with D hard to call. CDR3 length: 13 residues. The germline gives CDR1 SGHVS, CDR2 FNYEAQ. V lost 0 bases to trimming and J lost 4 bases, with 6 bases between them. CDR3: CASSLARGTEAFF. CDR3 sequence (DNA): TGTGCCAGCAGCTTAGCGCGGGGCACTGAAGCTTTCTTT. Variable domain in full (rest from reference TRBV7-6 and TRBJ1-1): GAGVSQSPRYKVTKRGQDVALRCDPISGHVSLYWYRQALGQGPEFLTYFNYEAQQDKSGLPNDRFSAERPEGSISTLTIQRTEQRDSAMYRCASSLARGTEAFFGQGTRLTVV.

Points on this clone: The sample has other DNA sequences that encode this CDR3 too. The rearrangement joins TRBV6-5 to TRBJ1-3, with D perhaps matching TRBD1 (6 bases). V was clipped by 0 bases and J by 2 bases, with 8 bases between them. CDR3 size: 15 residues. Germline loops: CDR1 MNHEY, CDR2 SVGAGI. CDR3 nucleotides: TGTGCCAGCAGTTACTCAACAGGGACTGGAAACACCATATATTTT. This encodes CASSYSTGTGNTIYF.

CDR3 sequence reads: CASSFSPGLAGETQYF. Here the CDR3 DNA reads TGTGCCAGCAGCTTTTCCCCGGGACTAGCAGGAGAGACCCAGTACTTC. The V call is TRBV7-2, the J call TRBJ2-5, with 9 positions matching TRBD2. The CDR3 is 16 amino acids. The V and J ends lost 3 bases and 4 bases, in that order; junction bases with no gene match: 9. Germline V gives CDR1 SGHTA, CDR2 FQGNSA.

CDR3 in amino acids: CASSQVPDTEAFF. CDR3 DNA: TGCGCCAGCAGCCAGGTCCCGGACACTGAAGCTTTCTTT. The chain is built from TRBV5-1 and TRBJ1-1, with D unclear. The CDR3 covers 13 residues. V lost 4 bases, J lost 3 bases, and 10 bases lay in between. Germline-derived CDR1 and CDR2 are SGHRS and YFSETQ.

The chain is built from TRBV9 and TRBJ2-2; D may be TRBD2 (5 bases). The CDR3 runs 18 residues. V was shortened by 3 bases and J by 0 bases, with 18 bases between the two germline ends. Germline V gene lookup returns CDR1 SGDLS and CDR2 YYNGEE. The CDR3: CASSDRTAMISNTGELFF. DNA of the CDR3: TGTGCCAGCAGCGACCGGACTGCCATGATATCGAACACCGGGGAGCTGTTTTTT.

The V and J genes are TRBV18 and TRBJ1-1, with 8 bases lining up with TRBD1. The CDR3 is 13 amino acids. Germline lookup yields CDR1 KGHSH and CDR2 LQKENI. V trimming: 4 bases; J trimming: 5 bases; junction bases outside the gene matches: 3. The CDR3 region has the DNA TGTGCCAGCTCACGTACAGGGGGAACTGAAGCTTTCTTT. This gives the protein CASSRTGGTEAFF. The complete variable domain, with remaining parts taken from reference TRBV18 and TRBJ1-1, reads NAGVMQNPRHLVRRRGQEARLRCSPMKGHSHVYWYRQLPEEGLKFMVYLQKENIIDESGMPKERFSAEFPKEGPSILRIQQVVRGDSAAYFCASSRTGGTEAFFGQGTRLTVV.

The chain couples TRBV5-1 to TRBJ1-1; D unresolved. Germline-derived CDR1 and CDR2 are SGHRS and YFSETQ. The CDR3 loop spans 11 amino acids. Trimming stripped 8 bases from V and 5 bases from J, with 10 bases between. In DNA, the CDR3 is TGCGCCAGTCACTCACCAACTGAAGCTTTCTTT. This sequence encodes CASHSPTEAFF.

The chain recombines TRBV7-6 with TRBJ2-5, with 12 bases matching TRBD1. CDR1 is SGHVS, CDR2 FNYEAQ, per germline. There are 15 residues in the CDR3. Trimming cost V 6 bases and J 5 bases; bases outside gene matches: 7. CDR3 sequence reads: CASSFGTGGLETQYF. CDR3 sequence (DNA): TGTGCCAGCAGTTTCGGGACAGGGGGCTTGGAGACCCAGTACTTC.

The chain carries TRBV28 and TRBJ1-2, with unresolved D. The CDR3 has 12 amino acids. V was clipped by 5 bases and J by 3 bases, with 7 bases between them. CDR1 is MDHEN, CDR2 SYDVKM, per germline. The CDR3 region is CASSILDYGYTF. The CDR3 DNA reads as TGTGCCAGCAGTATTCTCGACTATGGCTACACCTTC.

The chain joins TRBV21-1 to TRBJ2-7; the table gives TRBD2 as D, unverified against the DNA. TRBV21-1 is tagged as a pseudogene. This CDR3 region has 15 residues. CDR3 DNA sequence: TGTGCCAGCAGCAAGACGGGAGGGCCTCGGTACGAGCAGTACTTC. Its translation: CASSKTGGPRYEQYF.

The rearrangement joins TRBV2 to TRBJ2-4, with TRBD2 matching over 11 bases. V trimming: 6 bases; J trimming: 5 bases; junction bases outside the gene matches: 3. This CDR3 has 14 residues. Per germline, CDR1 SNHLY and CDR2 FYNNEI. The CDR3 loop is CASSQTSGENIQYF. The DNA for the CDR3 is TGTGCCAGCAGCCAGACTAGCGGGGAAAACATTCAGTACTTC.

The chain couples TRBV5-4 to TRBJ2-5, with D maybe TRBD1 (6 bases). V was pared by 3 bases and J by 7 bases, with 16 bases between. CDR3 size: 14 residues. Looked up from germline, CDR1 is SGHNT and CDR2 is YYREEE (reference sequence). The CDR3 loop reads CASSWNRDRTTQYF. CDR3 coding DNA: TGTGCCAGCAGCTGGAACAGGGATAGGACGACCCAGTACTTC.

As for this clone: Other DNA sequences in this sample translate to the same CDR3. The V gene is TRBV12-3 or TRBV12-4, the J gene TRBJ1-2; D is uncertain. Trimming stripped 1 base from V and 2 bases from J, with 5 bases between. The CDR3 runs to 13 residues. The CDR3 protein is CASSLDGNYGYTF. The CDR3 DNA reads as TGTGCCAGCAGTTTAGACGGGAACTATGGCTACACCTTC.

The V call is TRBV24-1, the J call TRBJ1-5, with D possibly matching TRBD1 (5 bases). The germline V gene has CDR1 KGHDR and CDR2 SFDVKD. V was shortened by 7 bases and J by 3 bases, with 9 bases between the two germline ends. This CDR3 contains 13 residues. The CDR3 reads CATSGQINQPQHF. CDR3 DNA: TGTGCCACCAGCGGACAAATCAATCAGCCCCAGCATTTT.

The chain carries TRBV7-9 and TRBJ2-1, with 7 bases identical to TRBD2. The CDR3 extends over 14 amino acids. The V segment lost 5 bases and the J segment 5 bases; nucleotides outside the gene matches: 6. Germline V gene sequence: CDR1 SEHNR, CDR2 FQNEAQ (reference sequence). The CDR3 nucleotides read TGTGCCAGCAGCCGGGGGGACGGTCACAATGAGCAGTTCTTC. Translation: CASSRGDGHNEQFF.

The CDR3 DNA reads TGTGCCAGCAGCTTAGCGGCGACAGGGGGTACAGATACGCAGTATTTT. This codes for CASSLAATGGTDTQYF. This chain uses TRBV11-2 with TRBJ2-3; 9 nucleotides align to TRBD1. From germline, CDR1 is SGHAT and CDR2 FQNNGV. V was pared by 1 base and J by 3 bases, with 5 bases of the junction left unmatched. This CDR3 has 16 amino acids.

This clone came up once. The rearrangement links TRBV12-3 or TRBV12-4 to TRBJ1-6, with D possibly TRBD1 on 6 matching bases. This CDR3 comprises 12 residues. With 5 bases removed from V and 13 bases from J, the gap between germline ends came to 12 bases. The CDR3 sequence: CASSLQRGPLHF. The CDR3 nucleotides read TGTGCCAGCAGTCTCCAAAGGGGGCCCCTCCACTTT.

The chain couples TRBV7-9 to TRBJ2-2; D is unresolved. Trimming took 5 bases from V and 0 from J, leaving 13 bases between them. Per the germline V gene, CDR1 is SEHNR and CDR2 is FQNEAQ (reference sequence). The CDR3 runs 16 residues. In DNA, the CDR3 is TGTGCCAGCAGCGGTCGTATCGGTACGAACACCGGGGAGCTGTTTTTT. This codes for CASSGRIGTNTGELFF. The complete variable domain, with remaining parts taken from reference TRBV7-9 and TRBJ2-2, reads DTGVSQNPRHKITKRGQNVTFRCDPISEHNRLYWYRQTLGQGPEFLTYFQNEAQLEKSRLLSDRFSAERPKGSFSTLEIQRTEQGDSAMYLCASSGRIGTNTGELFFGEGSRLTVL.

This clone was seen a handful of times. The rearrangement joins TRBV28 to TRBJ2-2; D is ambiguous. Per germline, CDR1 MDHEN and CDR2 SYDVKM. The V and J ends lost 6 bases and 7 bases respectively, with 9 bases between them. This CDR3 region has 12 residues. In DNA, the CDR3 is TGTGCCAGCAGGGAGAGTGTCGGGGAGCTGTTTTTT. Amino acid sequence: CASRESVGELFF.

This clone was recorded once. This chain links TRBV7-9 with TRBJ2-2; D call uncertain. Germline-derived CDR1 and CDR2 are SEHNR and FQNEAQ (reference sequence). The V gene lost 5 bases and the J gene lost 0 bases, with 13 bases spanning the gap. The length of the CDR3 is 16 residues. CDR3 coding DNA: TGTGCCAGCAGCCCTCAATTAAACACGAACACCGGGGAGCTGTTTTTT. This sequence encodes CASSPQLNTNTGELFF.